Given below is one T cell receptor beta chain in context. The antigen remains undetermined. The PCR was carried out with 60 Vbeta primers and 13 Jbeta primers. The data were produced by immunoSEQ multiplex PCR, yet TCRdb's version contains in-frame clones alone and is incomplete. This repertoire includes approximately 140,000 clones. The data derive from a study of cytomegalovirus exposure and HLA in healthy donors. General observations from the study: More than 15,000 TCR beta sequences were associated with HLA alleles at 0.05 false discovery rate in a later analysis. As was reported, the classifier diagnosed cytomegalovirus status with high specificity and sensitivity. It was about 150 TCR beta chains that were listed as cytomegalovirus-associated. A reported reduction in N-insertions relative to the roughly 710-donor mean was seen in an Asian-associated ancestry cluster in a later analysis.

Germline lookup yields CDR1 LGHNA and CDR2 YNFKEQ. V gave up 1 base and J gave up 2 bases; unmatched junction bases: 4. The CDR3 is 16 residues long. The TCR sequence derives from a woman aged 45-65 years in good health and CMV-seronegative. This sequence joins TRBV4-2 and TRBJ2-7; 11 bases align to TRBD2. The sample consisted of PBMCs. In DNA form, the CDR3 reads TGTGCCAGCAGCCAAGCTCTACTAGCGGGAGCCTACGAGCAGTACTTC. This sequence encodes CASSQALLAGAYEQYF.